These 14 T cell receptor beta chains were all obtained from the same sample, sequenced in a study of blood T cell repertoires in COVID-19. TCRdb's table, derived via immunoSEQ multiplex PCR, lists solely in-frame clones and lacks some. The data show 150,000 to 180,000 clones, under 85% seen once. Sample: peripheral blood. These receptors all come from a woman of 80 years or more with acute or convalescent COVID-19.

The V gene is TRBV5-1, the J gene TRBJ2-6; TRBD1 matches 10 bases. Germline assignment: CDR1 SGHRS and CDR2 YFSETQ. CDR3 size: 17 residues. The V gene end was trimmed by 4 bases and the J gene end by 0 bases; junction bases not matched to a gene: 4. Here the CDR3 reads CASSKDRGSSGANVLTF. The CDR3 nucleotides are TGCGCCAGCAGCAAGGACAGGGGGAGCTCTGGGGCCAACGTCCTGACTTTC.

The J gene is TRBJ2-1, the V gene TRBV7-2; 9 bases align to TRBD2. Germline CDR1 and CDR2: SGHTA and FQGNSA. The length of the CDR3 is 15 residues. V lost 2 bases and J lost 4; bases outside the gene matches: 3. CDR3 DNA: TGTGCCAGCAGCTTACTAGCGGGGCGATACAATGAGCAGTTCTTC. Protein sequence: CASSLLAGRYNEQFF.

The chain carries TRBV27 and TRBJ2-7; a possible D gene is TRBD2 (5 bases). Germline assignment: CDR1 MNHEY and CDR2 SMNVEV (reference sequence). CDR3 length equals 12 residues. The ends were cut back, 8 bases at V and 0 bases at J, with 8 bases in the middle. This CDR3 is CASRGYSYEQYF. In nucleotides, the CDR3 is TGTGCCAGCCGCGGGTACTCCTACGAGCAGTACTTC.

V usage is TRBV6-1 and J usage is TRBJ1-4; a possible D gene is TRBD1 (5 bases). V was cut by 0 bases and J by 8 bases, with 10 bases left in between. CDR1 and CDR2 (germline): MNHNS, SASEGT. This CDR3 spans 14 amino acids. As DNA, the CDR3 is TGTGCCAGCAGTGAAGCGCAAGGGGTCGAAAAACTGTTTTTT. Translated, it gives CASSEAQGVEKLFF.

The table lists this clone with a few counts. The V call is TRBV2, the J call TRBJ2-5, with TRBD2 matching over 11 bases. The length of the CDR3 is 14 residues. Germline V gene data show CDR1 as SNHLY and CDR2 as FYNNEI. The V and J ends lost 5 bases and 1 base, in that order; junction bases with no gene match: 0. The CDR3 coding sequence is TGTGCCAGCAGTACTAGCGGGGGCCAAGAGACCCAGTACTTC. Translation gives CASSTSGGQETQYF.

This chain uses TRBV27 with TRBJ2-7, with D possibly being TRBD1 (5 bases). Germline assignment: CDR1 MNHEY and CDR2 SMNVEV (reference sequence). The V gene lost 3 bases and the J gene lost 3 bases, with 12 bases spanning the gap. The CDR3 runs to 14 residues. Here the CDR3 DNA reads TGTGCCAGCAGTTTTAGGGGATTTGGCTACGAGCAGTACTTC. Its translation is CASSFRGFGYEQYF.

V gene TRBV6-5 combines with J gene TRBJ2-5; 11 nucleotides agree with TRBD2. In germline, CDR1 is MNHEY, CDR2 SVGAGI. After removal of 8 bases from V and 4 bases from J, the junction contained 6 bases not matched to a gene. This CDR3 has 14 amino acids. In DNA, the CDR3 is TGTGCCAGCGTTAGCGGGGGGGCCAGAGAGACCCAGTACTTC. Its protein is CASVSGGARETQYF.

The chain has TRBV7-9 and TRBJ1-4, with D perhaps TRBD1 (6 bases). Per germline, CDR1 SEHNR and CDR2 FQNEAQ (reference sequence). V dropped 1 base and J dropped 7 bases, with 10 bases sitting between them. This CDR3 region has 14 residues. CDR3 in amino acids: CASSLGQAGEKLFF. The CDR3 region has the DNA TGTGCCAGCAGCTTAGGACAGGCAGGTGAAAAACTGTTTTTT.

The chain combines TRBV5-6 with TRBJ2-7, with 8 bases identical to TRBD1. In germline, CDR1 is SGHDT, CDR2 YYEEEE. This CDR3 is 15 amino acids long. With V trimmed by 3 bases and J by 2 bases, 7 bases remained unmatched. CDR3 sequence reads: CASSWGTGGPYEQYF. The CDR3 nucleotides are TGTGCCAGCAGCTGGGGGACAGGCGGACCCTACGAGCAGTACTTC. The entire variable domain, with the rest obtained from reference TRBV5-6 and TRBJ2-7, is as follows: DAGVTQSPTHLIKTRGQQVTLRCSPKSGHDTVSWYQQALGQGPQFIFQYYEEEERQRGNFPDRFSGHQFPNYSSELNVNALLLGDSALYLCASSWGTGGPYEQYFGPGTRLTVT.

J is TRBJ1-5 and V is TRBV19; D call uncertain. The CDR3 length is 19 residues. V gave up 0 bases and J gave up 3 bases, with 21 bases separating them. Germline V gene sequence: CDR1 LNHDA, CDR2 SQIVND (reference sequence). The CDR3 DNA sequence: TGTGCCAGTAGTATAGATCCTCCCGGGAGGTTGCATGACAATCAGCCCCAGCATTTT. Translation gives CASSIDPPGRLHDNQPQHF.

The chain joins TRBV30 to TRBJ1-5, with D perhaps matching TRBD1 (5 bases). The CDR3 runs to 15 residues. Trimming shortened V by 2 bases and J by 4 bases, and 15 bases separated the two germline ends. CDR1 GTSNPN and CDR2 SVGIG come from the germline V gene (reference sequence). CDR3 region: CAWSLGGAGNQPQHF. The CDR3 coding sequence is TGTGCCTGGAGTTTGGGTGGGGCTGGGAATCAGCCCCAGCATTTT. Full variable domain (missing parts from reference TRBV30 and TRBJ1-5): SQTIHQWPATLVQPVGSPLSLECTVEGTSNPNLYWYRQAAGRGLQLLFYSVGIGQISSEVPQNLSASRPQDRQFILSSKKLLLSDSGFYLCAWSLGGAGNQPQHFGDGTRLSIL.

The V call is TRBV7-9, the J call TRBJ1-5; unclear D gene. The CDR3 covers 13 residues. V lost 3 bases and J 4 bases, leaving 7 bases between the germline ends. The germline V gene encodes CDR1 SEHNR and CDR2 FQNEAQ (reference sequence). CDR3: CASSFSGNQPQHF. In nucleotides, the CDR3 is TGTGCCAGCAGCTTCTCCGGGAATCAGCCCCAGCATTTT. Full variable domain (rest looked up from reference TRBV7-9 and TRBJ1-5): DTGVSQNPRHKITKRGQNVTFRCDPISEHNRLYWYRQTLGQGPEFLTYFQNEAQLEKSRLLSDRFSAERPKGSFSTLEIQRTEQGDSAMYLCASSFSGNQPQHFGDGTRLSIL.

This clone was picked up a small number of times. The CDR3 DNA follows: TGTGCCGTGACAGGGTTGAACACTGAAGCTTTCTTT. Protein: CAVTGLNTEAFF. The chain employs TRBV19 and TRBJ1-1, with 7 bases lining up with TRBD1. V lost 11 bases, J lost 0 bases, and 3 bases stayed unmatched. Germline V gene sequence: CDR1 LNHDA, CDR2 SQIVND (reference sequence). This CDR3 is 12 amino acids long.

This clone was recorded only once. The chain carries TRBV29-1 and TRBJ1-2, with TRBD1 matching 10 bases. V was clipped by 6 bases and J by 0 bases; unmatched bases: 16. The CDR3 contains 18 residues. CDR1 is SQVTM, CDR2 ANQGSEA, per germline. In nucleotides, the CDR3 is TGCAGCGTGACAGGGGGCCTAGTCCTCCGACCCCCTAACTATGGCTACACCTTC. Protein: CSVTGGLVLRPPNYGYTF.